This T cell receptor beta chain originates from a study of immune characterization of retroperitoneal liposarcoma. This clonotype was counted between two and nine times. Each CDR3 protein gets one entry after TCRdb re-called the PCR reads with MiXCR. This sample has 10,000 or so distinct CDR3 sequences; about a quarter occur once, and the top ten carry around 8%. With 6 bases removed from V and 10 bases from J, the gap between germline ends came to 19 bases. The CDR3 extends over 14 amino acids. The germline V gene encodes CDR1 MNHEY and CDR2 SMNVEV (reference sequence). What was sequenced was tumor tissue. The source is a male donor with retroperitoneal liposarcoma. The chain links TRBV27 to TRBJ2-1; TRBD1 is a possible D gene (5 bases). The CDR3 nucleotides read TGTGCCAGCAGACGAGAGGACAACTCCTACGAGCAGTTCTTC. It is translated as CASRREDNSYEQFF.